A single sample is the source of the 5 T cell receptor beta chains below, sequenced in a study of CD8 T cells in Susac syndrome. About 0.45 to 1 ug RNA was reverse transcribed with random hexamers. TCRdb analysed the immunoSEQ multiplex PCR reads with MiXCR anew, one entry per CDR3 protein. Among 160,000 or so distinct CDR3 sequences listed, over 95% were seen once. The sample taken for sequencing was CD8+ T cells from PBMCs. The receptors were sampled from a human donor with multiple sclerosis.

V and J are TRBV30 and TRBJ1-2; D gene ambiguous. This CDR3 is built from 16 residues. With 1 base removed from V and 6 bases from J, the gap between germline ends came to 21 bases. Germline CDR1 is GTSNPN and CDR2 is SVGIG (reference sequence). The CDR3, as DNA: TGTGCCTGGAGTGGGCCCGGGAGAGACGGCCTCGATGGCTACACCTTC. The encoded protein is CAWSGPGRDGLDGYTF.

The chain carries TRBV27 and TRBJ1-1, with 7 bases matching TRBD1. After removal of 4 bases from V and 5 bases from J, the junction contained 7 bases not matched to a gene. The germline CDR1 and CDR2 sequences are MNHEY and SMNVEV (reference sequence). The CDR3 spans 14 residues. CDR3 amino acids: CASSSTGWRTEAFF. CDR3 sequence (DNA): TGTGCCAGCAGTTCGACAGGGTGGAGAACTGAAGCTTTCTTT.

The chain has TRBV15 and TRBJ1-5; D unclear. With 3 bases removed from V and 4 bases from J, the gap between germline ends came to 10 bases. The V gene's germline CDR1 is LNHNV and CDR2 YYDKDF (reference sequence). The CDR3 loop spans 14 amino acids. CDR3 DNA sequence: TGTGCCACCAGCAGTCCTCAGGAGAATCAGCCCCAGCATTTT. It yields the protein CATSSPQENQPQHF.

A note on this clonotype: At one end, the junction sequence differs from germline, possibly due to a read error. The V gene is TRBV7-9, the J gene TRBJ1-1; no clear D gene. The CDR3 sequence is 9 residues long. Germline assignment: CDR1 SEHNR and CDR2 FQNEAQ (reference sequence). The CDR3 region has the DNA TGTGCCAGCGGCCCCCTACGTTCCTTT. The encoded protein is CASGPLRSF.

The chain has TRBV29-1 and TRBJ1-1; D might be TRBD1 (5 bases). This CDR3 is 13 amino acids long. From germline, CDR1 is SQVTM and CDR2 ANQGSEA. Trimming stripped 3 bases from V and 0 bases from J, with 8 bases between. The chain's CDR3 is CSVDPGLNTEAFF. CDR3 bases: TGCAGCGTTGATCCAGGGTTGAACACTGAAGCTTTCTTT.